A single TCR beta chain is shown here with its context. Its antigen is not known. The germline V gene has CDR1 MNHNS and CDR2 SASEGT. V shed 7 bases and J shed 5 bases, with 14 bases lying between them. The CDR3 length is 13 residues. The table came from immunoSEQ multiplex PCR; TCRdb's copy has only in-frame clones and leaves some out. The sample contains more than 13,000 clones, 80% of which appear only once. This sample is part of a study of immune evolution from preneoplasia to lung adenocarcinoma. General study points: Top clone frequencies peaked in normal lung, apparently declining through invasive adenocarcinoma. KRAS-mutant nodules had the highest T cell clonality.

Patients had resection in Japan or China between the mid-2010s and the late 2010s. H&E slides confirmed each diagnosis, reviewed by two pathologists independently. This clonotype originated in a person aged 70 to 80 with lung adenocarcinoma. The sequenced sample was FFPE minimally invasive lung adenocarcinoma tissue. This chain connects TRBV6-1 to TRBJ2-5; D possibly corresponds to TRBD2 (6 bases). CDR3 in DNA: TGTGCCAGCATGGGACTTTATGGCGAGACCCAGTACTTC. Its translation: CASMGLYGETQYF.